This T cell receptor beta chain derives from a study of blood T cells in healthy people across ages (dated by TCRdb to 2014 to 2015). The study in broad terms: Template switching captured roughly one uniquely barcoded TCR beta cDNA molecule per two T cells in model experiments. To track age-related changes in TCR beta repertoire diversity, the study relied on deep sequencing normalized with unique cDNA molecular identifiers. Four age groups were formed from the donors: young (average 16 years), middle-aged (approximately 39), aged (approximately 60) and long-lived (roughly 81). To avoid experimental bias, donors of different ages were randomly spread across the sequencing lanes. The study analyzed two additional independent replicas of 1 million unique cDNA reads from the same blood draw for two donors, one aged 18 to 30 and one aged 80 or older.

Results and caveats for the whole study, not just this receptor: The long-lived group showed more naive CD4+ T cells, fewer expanded clones and increased TCR diversity than the aged group, suggesting age selection. The percentage of naive T cells measured by flow cytometry correlated strongly with observed TCR beta diversity. Total diversity estimates from one million sequenced T cells were considered lower bounds and underestimates. The CMV infection status of donors was not known, potentially confounding age-related changes in expanded clonotypes. As age increased, observed TCR beta diversity per million T cells dropped in a roughly linear way, and a significant reduction was already evident by age 40. Since profiling was done on bulk unsorted PBMCs, naive and antigen-experienced compartments could not be conclusively compared.

Libraries came from 5' RACE. The listed sequencing device is Illumina HiSeq 2500. The second PCR ran for roughly 6 to 11 cycles and used a J-beta primer mix along with a sample-barcoded 5' primer. Each TCR beta cDNA molecule received a unique molecular identifier from a template-switch 5' adaptor carrying 12 random nucleotides. Each sample yielded at least 3 million CDR3-containing paired-end reads. First-strand cDNA synthesis was performed from all RNA using the Mint cDNA synthesis kit, with priming by a TRBC-specific oligonucleotide. All cDNA was treated with uracil-DNA glycosylase and then went through a first 18-cycle PCR with the universal primers M1SS and BC2_uni_R. Regarding the original processing steps: Normalization of each sample was performed by random selection of 1 million high-quality reads, each carrying a distinct molecular identifier. Instead of being binned into consensus sequences, reads that shared molecular identifiers were thrown out. MiTCR, with a Q25 quality threshold and the strictest error-elimination algorithm, was used for CDR3 identification, clonotype clustering and error correction. Lower-bound total TCR beta diversity was estimated with a nonparametric unseen species model using Euler transformation. TCRdb redid the processing of the public reads, applying fastp at Q25 and MiXCR, and retained in-frame beta chains. Merged by CDR3 protein, the rows form single entries marked with the most common genes and DNA. The V and J calls were not made by the authors but by TCRdb's processing. This sample comprises fewer than 700,000 distinct CDR3 sequences, approximately 40% of them detected only once. Around 30% of the sample is held by the ten biggest clonotypes.

V is cut by 6 bases and J by 5 bases, and the space between the germline ends is 17 bases. The CDR3 spans 15 residues, from the cysteine through the phenylalanine. Of all the DNA, just the CDR3 is kept, 45 bases in frame from base 1. Via the germline V gene, CDR1 is ENHRY and CDR2 SYGVKD. As regards this clonotype: Its antigen is not yet known. No much larger clone exists at a distance of one base, and base qualities are not known.

Donors were approximately 42 systemically healthy Caucasian individuals from Russia aged roughly 6 to 90 years. Each donor gave 9 to 10 milliliters of peripheral blood, collected into EDTA-treated Vacutainer tubes. Ficoll-Paque density-gradient centrifugation was used to isolate PBMCs, with at least 6 million per sample. Trizol reagent was used to extract total RNA from the PBMCs, yielding at least 6 micrograms per sample. For every donor, an aliquot of PBMCs went through flow cytometry to measure the percentages of naive CD45RAhigh/CD27high T cells. The receptor was derived from a man older than 75 in good health. Sequencing was performed on blood. The receptor chain draws on TRBV10-3 and TRBJ2-1; the D gene is perhaps TRBD2, on 6 matching bases. The bases read TGTGCCATCAGGGAACTAGCTCTTCCCCACAATGAGCAGTTCTTC. It is translated as CAIRELALPHNEQFF.